These 6 T cell receptor beta chains came from one sample sequenced in a study of T cell repertoires in cytomegalovirus infection. A single record per CDR3 protein comes from TCRdb applying MiXCR to the reads. The table has hundreds of thousands of distinct CDR3 sequences, roughly a third seen once. No antigen has been assigned to these receptors. The specimen was cultured PBMCs, collected from culture after CMV antigen stimulation. These receptors were obtained from a human donor in good health (CMV status not recorded). Some clones in this sample may be carry-over from other donors' samples.

This clonotype was found many times. V gene TRBV19 combines with J gene TRBJ2-6; 10 positions match TRBD2. Looked up from germline, CDR1 is LNHDA and CDR2 is SQIVND (reference sequence). The CDR3 covers 17 residues. V lost 7 bases to trimming and J lost 3 bases; unmatched junction nucleotides: 9. The CDR3 sequence: CASTSSGRKGGANVLTF. As DNA, the CDR3 is TGTGCCAGTACTTCTAGCGGGAGAAAGGGTGGGGCCAACGTCCTGACTTTC.

This clonotype was picked up many times. J is TRBJ1-1 and V is TRBV7-2, with unresolved D. CDR3 length: 13 residues. Trimming cost V 6 bases and J 0 bases, with 8 bases left between them. CDR1 and CDR2 from the germline V gene are SGHTA and FQGNSA. CDR3 in DNA: TGTGCCAGCAGAGGAGGAATGAACACTGAAGCTTTCTTT. Protein product: CASRGGMNTEAFF.

This clonotype was counted between two and nine times. The CDR3 loop reads CASSLKGQRDQPQHF. The CDR3 region has the DNA TGTGCCAGCAGTTTGAAAGGACAACGCGATCAGCCCCAGCATTTT. This chain connects TRBV12-3 or TRBV12-4 to TRBJ1-5, with TRBD1 as a possible D gene (5 bases). The CDR3 loop spans 15 amino acids. Trimming cost V 3 bases and J 5 bases, with 14 bases left between them.

A few counts support this clonotype. The chain has TRBV4-1 and TRBJ2-1; 10 bases map to TRBD2. The CDR3 extends over 16 amino acids. Germline V CDR1 and CDR2: MGHRA, YSYEKL. Unmatched junction bases numbered 10, after V lost 1 base and J lost 10 bases. CDR3 in amino acids: CASSQVGLAGVGEQFF. Written as DNA, the CDR3 is TGCGCCAGCAGCCAAGTTGGGCTAGCGGGAGTAGGGGAGCAGTTCTTC.

This clonotype was detected a few times. The chain joins TRBV7-2 to TRBJ1-2; D not certain. V dropped 1 base and J dropped 8 bases, with 8 bases sitting between them. Germline CDR1 and CDR2: SGHTA and FQGNSA. The CDR3 contains 12 residues. The CDR3 nucleotides read TGTGCCAGCAGCTTAGTTGGTTGGGGCTACACCTTC. This translates into CASSLVGWGYTF. Complete variable domain (other parts from reference TRBV7-2 and TRBJ1-2): GAGVSQSPSNKVTEKGKDVELRCDPISGHTALYWYRQSLGQGLEFLIYFQGNSAPDKSGLPSDRFSAERTGGSVSTLTIQRTQQEDSAVYLCASSLVGWGYTFGSGTRLTVV.

This clonotype was observed a handful of times. V and J are TRBV27 and TRBJ2-1, with 12 bases that match TRBD2. The V gene's germline CDR1 is MNHEY and CDR2 SMNVEV (reference sequence). With V trimmed by 6 bases and J by 2 bases, 11 bases remained unmatched. This CDR3 has 18 residues. The CDR3 spells CASSLRTSGTGTYNEQFF. Written as DNA, the CDR3 is TGTGCCAGCAGCCTCCGGACTAGCGGGACTGGCACCTACAATGAGCAGTTCTTC.